What follows describes a single T cell receptor beta chain. Its specificity is not known. Every donor was a healthy person donating bone marrow. The data belong to a study of cytomegalovirus exposure and HLA in healthy donors. Study-wide results and limits: Many donors carried some public TCRs, although rarity characterized most TCR sequences.

60 Vbeta and 13 Jbeta primers were used in PCR. The data were produced by immunoSEQ multiplex PCR, yet TCRdb's version contains in-frame clones alone and is incomplete. The profile shows around 120,000 clones, approximately 76% of them singletons. Germline CDR1 is MDHEN and CDR2 is SYDVKM. This CDR3 contains 15 residues. J gave up 1 base and V 4 bases, and 2 bases lay outside the gene matches. This TCR was recovered from a man aged 45-65 years in good health and CMV-seropositive. What was sequenced was PBMCs. The rearrangement joins TRBV28 to TRBJ2-5; 11 nucleotides line up with TRBD1. CDR3 coding DNA: TGTGCCAGCAGTTCGGGGACAGGGGGCCAAGAGACCCAGTACTTC. As protein: CASSSGTGGQETQYF.